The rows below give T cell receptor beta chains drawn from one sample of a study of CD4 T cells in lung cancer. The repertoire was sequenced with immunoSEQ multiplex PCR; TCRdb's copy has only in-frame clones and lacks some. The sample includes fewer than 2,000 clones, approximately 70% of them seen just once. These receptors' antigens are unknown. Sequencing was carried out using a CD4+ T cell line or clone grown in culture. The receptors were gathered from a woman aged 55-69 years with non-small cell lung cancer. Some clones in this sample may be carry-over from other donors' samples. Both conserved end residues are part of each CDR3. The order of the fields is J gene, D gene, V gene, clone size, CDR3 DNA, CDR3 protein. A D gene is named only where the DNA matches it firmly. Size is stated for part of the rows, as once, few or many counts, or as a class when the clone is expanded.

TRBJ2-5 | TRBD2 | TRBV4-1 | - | TGCGCCAGCAGCCCAGGGGTTCTGCGGGAGGGGAAGGCCCAGTACTTC | CASSPGVLREGKAQYF
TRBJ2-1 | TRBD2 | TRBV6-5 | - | TGTGCCAGCAGTTACTCGAGTAGCGGGGGGGACAATGAGCAGTTCTTC | CASSYSSSGGDNEQFF
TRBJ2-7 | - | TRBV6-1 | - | TGTGCCAGCAGTGAGACCCCGGGGCTGTACTTC | CASSETPGLYF
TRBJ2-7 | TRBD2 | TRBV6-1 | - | TGTGCCAGCAGTGGCCACGTGGCTAGCGGCCTCTACGAGCAGTACTTC | CASSGHVASGLYEQYF
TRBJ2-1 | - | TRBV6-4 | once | TGTGCCAGCAGGGTGCGGGTCACCGATGAGCAGTTCTTC | CASRVRVTDEQFF
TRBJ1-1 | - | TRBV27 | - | TGTGCCAGCAGTTTATCCGGTGGGACTGAAGCTTTCTTT | CASSLSGGTEAFF
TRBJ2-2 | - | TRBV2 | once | TGTGCCAGCAGGGCGGGACAAGCGAACACCGGGGAGCTGTTTTTT | CASRAGQANTGELFF
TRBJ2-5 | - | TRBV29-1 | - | TGCAGCGCCAGAACTAGTTCCGAGACCCAGTACTTC | CSARTSSETQYF
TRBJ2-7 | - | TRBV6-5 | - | TGTGCCAGCAGTCCCGCGGCGACCCCCCGCGAGCAGTACTTC | CASSPAATPREQYF
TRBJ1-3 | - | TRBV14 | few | TGTGCCAGCAGCCCCGGACACTCTGGAAACACCATATATTTT | CASSPGHSGNTIYF
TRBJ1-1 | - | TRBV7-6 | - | TGTGCCAGCAGCTTAGAGGCGGTTAACACTGAAGCTTTCTTT | CASSLEAVNTEAFF
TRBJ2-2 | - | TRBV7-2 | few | TGTGCCAGCAGGGACACCAACACGAACACCGGGGAGCTGTTTTTT | CASRDTNTNTGELFF
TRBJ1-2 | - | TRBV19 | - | TGTGCCACCCATCCGGACAACCACTATGGCTACACCTTC | CATHPDNHYGYTF
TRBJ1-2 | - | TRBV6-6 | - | TGTGCCAGCAGTTACTCGGTCCAAGGGGGAGGCTACACCTTC | CASSYSVQGGGYTF
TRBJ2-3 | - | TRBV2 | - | TGTGCCAGCAGTTTAGGGCTACCAGGGACAGATACGCAGTATTTT | CASSLGLPGTDTQYF
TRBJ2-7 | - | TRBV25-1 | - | TGTGCCAGCAGTGAATGGGCTAGCGAGAACTCCTACGAGCAGTACTTC | CASSEWASENSYEQYF
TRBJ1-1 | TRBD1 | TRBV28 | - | TGTGCCAGCAGTTTACGATTCAGGGGGGACACTGAAGCTTTCTTT | CASSLRFRGDTEAFF
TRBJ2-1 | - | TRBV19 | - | TGTGCCAGTAGTATTGAGGAGGGCTCCTACAATGAGCAGTTCTTC | CASSIEEGSYNEQFF
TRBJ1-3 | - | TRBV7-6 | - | TGTGCCAGCAGCTCCCCCCCCACCAAAGCTGGAAACACCATATATTTT | CASSSPPTKAGNTIYF
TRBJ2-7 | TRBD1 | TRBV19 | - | TGTGCCAGTCGGACAGGGTGGGGCGAGCAGTACTTC | CASRTGWGEQYF
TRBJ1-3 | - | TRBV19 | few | TGTGCCAGTAGTACCGGGAGCTCTGGAAACACCATATATTTT | CASSTGSSGNTIYF
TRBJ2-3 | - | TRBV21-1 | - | TGTGCCAGCAGCAAAGCCTATTCGGGGTTAGGCCATAAGACAGATACGCAGTATTTT | CASSKAYSGLGHKTDTQYF
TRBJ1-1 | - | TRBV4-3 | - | TGCGCCAGCAGCCAACAGGGAGATGTGAGCACTGAAGCTTTCTTT | CASSQQGDVSTEAFF
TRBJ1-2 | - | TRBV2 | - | TGTGCCAGCAGTGAGTCACAAGACTATGGCTACACCTTC | CASSESQDYGYTF
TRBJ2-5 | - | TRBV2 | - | TGTGCCAGCAGCGCAGGGATAAGTCGAGAGACCCAGTACTTC | CASSAGISRETQYF
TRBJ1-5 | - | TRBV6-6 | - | TGTGCCAGCGGTGGAGAGGGAAATCAGCCCCAGCATTTT | CASGGEGNQPQHF
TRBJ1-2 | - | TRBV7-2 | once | TGTGCCAGCAGCGCGGGACTTCGCCTCACACACCTATCTAACTATGGCTACACCTTC | CASSAGLRLTHLSNYGYTF